Shown below are 18 T cell receptor beta chains from a single sample sequenced in a study of regulatory T cells in long-lasting Graves disease. Construction of TCR beta libraries relied on iRepertoire HTBI primers and on Arm-PCR targeting CDR3 regions. TCRdb re-analysed the multiplex PCR reads in MiXCR, keeping a single row per CDR3 protein. The sample yields fewer than 550,000 distinct CDR3 sequences, under 25% seen once. Specified time point: persistent/refractory GD, antithyroid drugs over 5 years with positive TRAb. Extracted RNA from PBMCs served as the source of the TCR library. The specimen comprised peripheral blood mononuclear cells (PBMCs), sampled when the disease was refractory, from a patient treated with antithyroid drugs. These receptors all stem from a female donor with Graves disease.

At least ten counts were recorded for this clonotype. V gene TRBV7-3 combines with J gene TRBJ2-5; no firm D call. Per germline, CDR1 SGHTA and CDR2 FQGTGA. This CDR3 is 13 amino acids long. Trimming cost V 2 bases and J 5 bases, with 9 bases left between them. CDR3 sequence reads: CASSLWAGETQYF. In DNA form, the CDR3 reads TGTGCCAGCAGCTTATGGGCTGGGGAGACCCAGTACTTC.

This clonotype has a handful of counts. The chain employs TRBV6-4 and TRBJ2-7; D uncertain. The V end was cut by 4 bases, the J end by 2 bases, with 12 bases between. The germline gives CDR1 MRHNA, CDR2 SNTAGT. CDR3 length equals 14 residues. CDR3: CASSVRGPTYEQYF. Here the CDR3 DNA reads TGTGCCAGCAGTGTACGTGGACCAACCTACGAGCAGTACTTC.

There are a few counts of this clonotype. The chain is built from TRBV7-2 and TRBJ1-1; D uncertain. This CDR3 contains 14 residues. Per the germline V gene, CDR1 is SGHTA and CDR2 is FQGNSA. Trimming removed 3 bases from V and 0 bases from J, with 8 bases in between. The CDR3 region has the DNA TGTGCCAGCAGCTTGAGAAGTATGAACACTGAAGCTTTCTTT. Its protein product is CASSLRSMNTEAFF.

CDR3 nucleotide sequence: TGTGCCAGCACTAGTGGGGGGGAGATGAACACTGAAGCTTTCTTT. Protein sequence: CASTSGGEMNTEAFF. The rearrangement links TRBV9 to TRBJ1-1, with a tentative D call TRBD1 (5 bases). Trimming stripped 6 bases from V and 0 bases from J, with 15 bases between. Germline V gene lookup returns CDR1 SGDLS and CDR2 YYNGEE. The CDR3 has 15 residues.

The chain recombines TRBV7-9 with TRBJ1-6; D is unclear. V lost 7 bases and J 7 bases, leaving 14 bases between the germline ends. Germline-derived CDR1 and CDR2 are SEHNR and FQNEAQ (reference sequence). The CDR3 length is 14 residues. CDR3 bases: TGTGCCAGCACCCACGGATCAAAGAATTCACCCCTCCACTTT. Amino acid sequence: CASTHGSKNSPLHF.

Only a few counts were recorded for this clonotype. The chain links TRBV4-3 to TRBJ1-1; possible D gene TRBD1, 5 bases. Germline lookup yields CDR1 LGHNA and CDR2 YSLEER. The CDR3 runs to 15 residues. The V end lost 4 bases, the J end lost 4 bases, and 16 bases lay between the germline ends. The CDR3 DNA is TGCGCCAGCAGCCCATCTCGAGGAGGGGTCACTGAAGCTTTCTTT. It translates to CASSPSRGGVTEAFF.

This clonotype showed up just a few times. The chain carries TRBV12-5 and TRBJ1-2, with 8 bases that match TRBD1. V lost 6 bases, J lost 2 bases, and 8 bases stayed unmatched. This CDR3 comprises 15 residues. Germline V gene lookup returns CDR1 LGHNT and CDR2 FRNRAP. The CDR3 nucleotides read TGTGCTAGTGGCCCCCACAGGGGGTCCAACTATGGCTACACCTTC. This codes for CASGPHRGSNYGYTF.

V gene TRBV7-9 combines with J gene TRBJ2-5; 7 bases map to TRBD1. The CDR3 covers 18 residues. Germline CDR1 SEHNR, CDR2 FQNEAQ (reference sequence). V trimming: 5 bases; J trimming: 2 bases; junction bases outside the gene matches: 17. For the CDR3, the DNA is TGTGCCAGCAGCCCCCCCGACAGGGCGCCTCGGGCTCAAGAGACCCAGTACTTC. This translates into CASSPPDRAPRAQETQYF.

In its sample, this clonotype was seen a few times. V and J are TRBV6-4 and TRBJ1-5; 7 nucleotides match TRBD1. Looked up from germline, CDR1 is MRHNA and CDR2 is SNTAGT. CDR3 length: 14 amino acids. The V and J ends lost 9 bases and 4 bases, in that order; junction bases with no gene match: 9. CDR3 amino acids: CASGTEWRNQPQHF. The CDR3 nucleotides read TGTGCCAGTGGGACAGAATGGAGGAATCAGCCCCAGCATTTT.

This clonotype turned up a few times. This chain uses TRBV29-1 with TRBJ2-7, with a possible D match to TRBD2 (6 bases). CDR1 SQVTM and CDR2 ANQGSEA come from the germline V gene. CDR3 length: 16 amino acids. Trimming took off 0 bases at V and 4 bases at J, with 19 bases between the two ends. CDR3 loop: CSVEDLRGRNYYEQYF. CDR3 DNA: TGCAGCGTTGAAGATCTTCGGGGGAGGAACTATTACGAGCAGTACTTC.

This clonotype was seen at least ten times. Relative to the germline gene, one junction end is altered; a read error may explain this. The chain has TRBV3-1 and TRBJ1-4; D perhaps matches TRBD1 (6 bases). CDR3 length equals 12 residues. Germline V gives CDR1 LGHDT, CDR2 YNNKEL (reference sequence). The CDR3 sequence is CASSHVGQLLSF. The CDR3, as DNA: TGTGCCAGCAGCCACGTAGGACAGCTCTTGAGTTTT. The full variable domain, with the rest looked up from reference TRBV3-1 and TRBJ1-4, is DTAVSQTPKYLVTQMGNDKSIKCEQNLGHDTMYWYKQDSKKFLKIMFSYNNKELIINETVPNRFSPKSPDKAHLNLHINSLELGDSAVYFCASSHVGQLLSFGSGTQLSVL.

This clonotype showed up many times. The V and J genes are TRBV19 and TRBJ1-1; tentatively, D is TRBD1 (6 bases). The CDR3 has 12 amino acids. CDR1 and CDR2 (germline): LNHDA, SQIVND (reference sequence). Deletions cut 9 bases from V and 4 bases from J, with 12 bases between. The CDR3 DNA is TGTGCCAGCAAGAGAGGGGGCACTGAAGCTTTCTTT. It codes for CASKRGGTEAFF. Full variable domain (rest looked up from reference TRBV19 and TRBJ1-1): DGGITQSPKYLFRKEGQNVTLSCEQNLNHDAMYWYRQDPGQGLRLIYYSQIVNDFQKGDIAEGYSVSREKKESFPLTVTSAQKNPTAFYLCASKRGGTEAFFGQGTRLTVV.

This clonotype occurred a few times. A much larger clone sits a single nucleotide away, making a read error possible. J is TRBJ1-1 and V is TRBV7-2; D is perhaps TRBD1 (5 bases). Germline assignment: CDR1 SGHTA and CDR2 FQGNSA. This CDR3 is built from 14 residues. The CDR3 nucleotides read TGTGCCAGCAGCTTAGGGGCAGGGAGGACTGGAGCTTTCTTT. Translating it yields CASSLGAGRTGAFF.

This chain joins TRBV5-1 and TRBJ1-2; 12 positions match TRBD1. The V gene end was trimmed by 2 bases and the J gene end by 2 bases; junction bases not matched to a gene: 4. The CDR3 length is 16 residues. Germline V gene lookup returns CDR1 SGHRS and CDR2 YFSETQ. In nucleotides, the CDR3 is TGCGCCAGCAGCTTTGGGACAGGGGGCCCAAACTATGGCTACACCTTC. Amino acids: CASSFGTGGPNYGYTF.

This clonotype appeared many times. The chain links TRBV28 to TRBJ2-2, with 7 bases lining up with TRBD1. Germline CDR1 reads MDHEN; CDR2 reads SYDVKM. This CDR3 comprises 14 residues. Losses at the gene ends were 2 bases for V and 7 bases for J; bases not matched to a gene: 4. The chain's CDR3 is CASSLRQGIGELFF. CDR3 coding DNA: TGTGCCAGCAGTTTAAGACAGGGAATCGGGGAGCTGTTTTTT.

The chain is built from TRBV6-1 and TRBJ1-5; D unresolved. Trimming took 5 bases from V and 4 from J, leaving 15 bases between them. This CDR3 contains 15 residues. Germline CDR1 reads MNHNS; CDR2 reads SASEGT. CDR3 loop: CASSPRYRPNQPQHF. The CDR3 DNA reads as TGTGCCAGCAGTCCGAGGTACAGACCAAATCAGCCCCAGCATTTT.

This clonotype has only a few counts. The chain has TRBV10-3 and TRBJ2-5, with 15 bases aligning to TRBD2. This CDR3 is 13 amino acids long. With 8 bases clipped from V and 5 bases from J, the junction kept 0 bases outside the gene matches. CDR1 is ENHRY, CDR2 SYGVKD, per germline. The CDR3 protein is CAIGLAGGETQYF. Written as DNA, the CDR3 is TGTGCCATCGGACTAGCGGGAGGGGAGACCCAGTACTTC.

This clonotype was observed a handful of times. This rearrangement joins TRBV20-1 to TRBJ1-1; D not resolved. This CDR3 has 12 residues. Germline-derived CDR1 and CDR2 are DFQATT and SNEGSKA (reference sequence). Trimming stripped 0 bases from V and 5 bases from J, with 7 bases between. CDR3 nucleotide sequence: TGCAGTGCTAGAGATTCGGTGACTGAAGCTTTCTTT. Its translation is CSARDSVTEAFF.